This TCR beta chain comes out of a study of neurological immune-mediated disorders. Study findings and constraints: The level of TCR clonal expansion was highest in patients with HTLV-1-associated myelopathy and lowest in multiple sclerosis, where it fell below the level seen in healthy controls.

This clonotype was picked up many times. As yet, its antigen is unknown. V was trimmed by 3 bases and J by 3 bases, leaving 11 bases between them. In germline, CDR1 is LGHDT, CDR2 YNNKEL (reference sequence). The CDR3 runs to 15 residues. Per sequencing run, 15-18 subjects together gave over 190 million TCR-beta sequences. TCRdb processed the 5' RACE reads anew with MiXCR; each CDR3 protein has one entry. Of some 47,000 distinct CDR3 sequences listed, about 6.9% were seen once; the top ten hold 0.55% to 0.6%. This sequence was found in a woman in her thirties or forties in good health. V is TRBV3-1 and J is TRBJ2-2; D may be TRBD1 (5 bases). The sequencing sample was made of CD4+ T cells from blood. Written as DNA, the CDR3 is TGTGCCAGCAGCCAGGGCCTAGGGGACACCGGGGAGCTGTTTTTT. Protein: CASSQGLGDTGELFF.